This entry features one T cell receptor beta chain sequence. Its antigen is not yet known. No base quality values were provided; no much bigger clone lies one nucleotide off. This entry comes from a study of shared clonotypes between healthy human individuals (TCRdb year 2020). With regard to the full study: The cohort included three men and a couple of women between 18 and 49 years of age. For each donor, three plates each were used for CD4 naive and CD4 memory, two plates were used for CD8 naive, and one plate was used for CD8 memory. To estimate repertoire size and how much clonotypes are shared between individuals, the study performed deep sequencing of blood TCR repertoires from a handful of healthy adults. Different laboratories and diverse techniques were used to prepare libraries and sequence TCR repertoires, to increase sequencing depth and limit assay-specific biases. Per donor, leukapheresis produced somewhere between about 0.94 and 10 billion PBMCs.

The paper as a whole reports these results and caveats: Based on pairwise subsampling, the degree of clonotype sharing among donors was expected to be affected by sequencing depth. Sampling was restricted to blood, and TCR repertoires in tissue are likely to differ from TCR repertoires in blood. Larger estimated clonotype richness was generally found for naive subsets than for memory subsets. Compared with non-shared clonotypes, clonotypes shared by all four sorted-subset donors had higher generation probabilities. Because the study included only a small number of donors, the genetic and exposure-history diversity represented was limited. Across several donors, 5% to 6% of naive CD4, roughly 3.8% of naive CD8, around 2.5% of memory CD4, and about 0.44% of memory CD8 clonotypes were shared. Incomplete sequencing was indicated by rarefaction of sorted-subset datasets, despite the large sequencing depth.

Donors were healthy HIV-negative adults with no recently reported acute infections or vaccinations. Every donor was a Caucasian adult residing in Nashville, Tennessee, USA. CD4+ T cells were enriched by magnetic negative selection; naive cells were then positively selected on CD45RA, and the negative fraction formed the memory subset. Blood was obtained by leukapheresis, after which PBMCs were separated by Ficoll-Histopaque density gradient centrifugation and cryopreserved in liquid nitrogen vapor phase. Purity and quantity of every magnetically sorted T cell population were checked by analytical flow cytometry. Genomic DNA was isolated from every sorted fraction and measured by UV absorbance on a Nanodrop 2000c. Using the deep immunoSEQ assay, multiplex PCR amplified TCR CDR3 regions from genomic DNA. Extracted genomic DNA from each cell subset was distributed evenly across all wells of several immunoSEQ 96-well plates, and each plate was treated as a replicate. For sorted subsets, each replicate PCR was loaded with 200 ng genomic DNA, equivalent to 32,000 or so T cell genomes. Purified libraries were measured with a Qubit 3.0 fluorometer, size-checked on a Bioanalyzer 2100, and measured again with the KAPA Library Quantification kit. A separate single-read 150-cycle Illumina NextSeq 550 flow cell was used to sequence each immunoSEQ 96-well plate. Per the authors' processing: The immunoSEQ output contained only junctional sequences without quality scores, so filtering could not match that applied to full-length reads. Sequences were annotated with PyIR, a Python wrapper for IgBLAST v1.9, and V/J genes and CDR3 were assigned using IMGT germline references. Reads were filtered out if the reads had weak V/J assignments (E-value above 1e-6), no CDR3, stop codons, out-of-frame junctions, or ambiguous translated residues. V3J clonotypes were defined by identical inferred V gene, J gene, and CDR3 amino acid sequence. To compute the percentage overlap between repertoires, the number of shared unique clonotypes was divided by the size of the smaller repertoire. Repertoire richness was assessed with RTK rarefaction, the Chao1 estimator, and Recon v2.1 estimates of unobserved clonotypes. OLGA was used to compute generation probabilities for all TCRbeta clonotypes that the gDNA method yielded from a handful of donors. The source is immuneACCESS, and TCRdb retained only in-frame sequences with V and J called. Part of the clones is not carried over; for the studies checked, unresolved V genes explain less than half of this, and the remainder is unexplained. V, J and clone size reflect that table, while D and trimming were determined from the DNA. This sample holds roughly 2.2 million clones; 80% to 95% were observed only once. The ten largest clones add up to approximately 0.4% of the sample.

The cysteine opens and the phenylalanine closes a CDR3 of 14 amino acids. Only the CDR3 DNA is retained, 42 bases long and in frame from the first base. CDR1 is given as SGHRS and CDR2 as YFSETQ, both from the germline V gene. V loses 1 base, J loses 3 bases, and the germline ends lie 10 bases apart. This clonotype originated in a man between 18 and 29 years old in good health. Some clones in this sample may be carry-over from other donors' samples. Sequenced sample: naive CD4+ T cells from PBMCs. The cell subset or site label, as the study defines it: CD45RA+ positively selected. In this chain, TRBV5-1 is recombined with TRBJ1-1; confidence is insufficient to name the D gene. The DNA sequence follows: TGCGCCAGCAGCTTGCTTACTAGAGACACTGAAGCTTTCTTT. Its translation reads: CASSLLTRDTEAFF.